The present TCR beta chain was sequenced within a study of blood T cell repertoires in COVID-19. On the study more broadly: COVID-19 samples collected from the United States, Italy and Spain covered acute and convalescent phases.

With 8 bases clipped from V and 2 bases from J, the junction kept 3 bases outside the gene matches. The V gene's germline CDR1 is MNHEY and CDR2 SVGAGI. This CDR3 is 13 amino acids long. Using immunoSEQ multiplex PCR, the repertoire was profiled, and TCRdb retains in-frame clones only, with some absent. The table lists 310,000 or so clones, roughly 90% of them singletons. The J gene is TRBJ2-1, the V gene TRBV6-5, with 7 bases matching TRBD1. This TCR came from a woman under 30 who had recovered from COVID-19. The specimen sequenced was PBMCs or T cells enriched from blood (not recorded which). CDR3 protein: CASGQDTYNEQFF. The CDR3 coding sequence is TGTGCCAGCGGACAGGATACCTACAATGAGCAGTTCTTC.